This record concerns one T cell receptor (beta chain) sequence. At the DNA level, this CDR3 is encoded by other sequences in the same sample as well. Repertoires were generated with immunoSEQ multiplex PCR, while TCRdb's copy carries only in-frame clones and drops some. The data hold about 340,000 clones, with 65% to 90% observed a single time. The sample belongs to a study of blood T cell repertoires in COVID-19. In germline, CDR1 is SGDLS, CDR2 YYNGEE. The CDR3 has 13 amino acids. V dropped 0 bases and J dropped 5; count of bases not matched to a gene: 0. Sequencing was done on a sample of PBMCs or T cells enriched from blood (not recorded which). The source of this sequence is a woman aged 40 to 55 with acute COVID-19. V and J are TRBV9 and TRBJ1-2; TRBD1 agrees at 8 bases. CDR3 nucleotides: TGTGCCAGCAGCGTAGGACAGGGGTATGGCTACACCTTC. This sequence encodes CASSVGQGYGYTF.